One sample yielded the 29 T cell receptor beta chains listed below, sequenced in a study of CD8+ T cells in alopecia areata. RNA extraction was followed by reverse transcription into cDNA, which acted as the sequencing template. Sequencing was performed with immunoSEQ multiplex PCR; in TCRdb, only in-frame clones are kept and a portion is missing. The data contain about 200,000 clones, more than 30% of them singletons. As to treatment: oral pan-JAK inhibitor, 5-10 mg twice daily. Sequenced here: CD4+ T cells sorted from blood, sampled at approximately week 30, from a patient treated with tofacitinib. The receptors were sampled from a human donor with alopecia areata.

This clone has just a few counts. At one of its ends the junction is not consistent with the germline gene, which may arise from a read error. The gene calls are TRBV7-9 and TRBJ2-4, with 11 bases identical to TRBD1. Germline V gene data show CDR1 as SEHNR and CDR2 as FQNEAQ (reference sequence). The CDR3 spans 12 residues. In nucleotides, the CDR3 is TGTGCCAGCAGCGTCTCGGACAGGGGGCCCGACTTC. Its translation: CASSVSDRGPDF. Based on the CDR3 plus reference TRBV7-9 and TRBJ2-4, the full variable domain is DTGVSQNPRHKITKRGQNVTFRCDPISEHNRLYWYRQTLGQGPEFLTYFQNEAQLEKSRLLSDRFSAERPKGSFSTLEIQRTEQGDSAMYLCASSVSDRGPDFGAGTRLSVL.

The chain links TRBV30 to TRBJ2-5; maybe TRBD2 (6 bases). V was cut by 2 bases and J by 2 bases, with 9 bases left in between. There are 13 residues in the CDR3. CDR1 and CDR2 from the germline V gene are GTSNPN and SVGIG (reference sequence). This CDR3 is CAWSYGGQETQYF. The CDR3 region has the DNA TGTGCCTGGAGTTACGGGGGACAAGAGACCCAGTACTTC.

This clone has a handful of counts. The CDR3, as DNA: TGTGCCAGCAGCGTAGACAGGGGGCAAGGTTTGGCCAAAAACATTCAGTACTTC. As protein: CASSVDRGQGLAKNIQYF. V and J are TRBV9 and TRBJ2-4; 9 positions match TRBD1. J was trimmed by 1 base and V by 0 bases; bases with no gene match: 8. The germline CDR1 and CDR2 sequences are SGDLS and YYNGEE. There are 18 residues in the CDR3.

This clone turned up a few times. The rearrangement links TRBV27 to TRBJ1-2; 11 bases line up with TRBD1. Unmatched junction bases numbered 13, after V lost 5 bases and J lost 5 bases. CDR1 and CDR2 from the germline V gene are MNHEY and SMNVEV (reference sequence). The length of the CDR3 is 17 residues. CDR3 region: CASSPRTGGVLNYGYTF. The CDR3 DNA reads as TGTGCCAGCAGTCCCCGGACAGGGGGCGTCTTAAATTATGGCTACACCTTC.

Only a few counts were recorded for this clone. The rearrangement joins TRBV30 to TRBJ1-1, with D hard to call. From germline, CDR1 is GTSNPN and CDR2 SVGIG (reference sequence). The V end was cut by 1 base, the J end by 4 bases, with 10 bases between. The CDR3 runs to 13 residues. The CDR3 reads CAWSATRGTEAFF. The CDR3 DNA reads TGTGCCTGGAGTGCCACCCGGGGCACTGAAGCTTTCTTT.

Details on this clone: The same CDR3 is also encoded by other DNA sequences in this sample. The CDR3 DNA reads as TGTGCCTGGAGTGTAGGGGATACGCAGTATTTT. Its translation is CAWSVGDTQYF. This sequence joins TRBV30 and TRBJ2-3, with D unclear. This CDR3 is built from 11 residues. Looked up from germline, CDR1 is GTSNPN and CDR2 is SVGIG (reference sequence). V lost 0 bases and J 6 bases, leaving 4 bases between the germline ends.

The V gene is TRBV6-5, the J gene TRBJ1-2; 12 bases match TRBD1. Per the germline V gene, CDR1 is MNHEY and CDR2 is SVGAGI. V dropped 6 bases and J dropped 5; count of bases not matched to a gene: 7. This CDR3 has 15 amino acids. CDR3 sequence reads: CASRKPGQGAYGYTF. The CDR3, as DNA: TGTGCCAGCAGGAAACCGGGACAGGGGGCTTATGGCTACACCTTC.

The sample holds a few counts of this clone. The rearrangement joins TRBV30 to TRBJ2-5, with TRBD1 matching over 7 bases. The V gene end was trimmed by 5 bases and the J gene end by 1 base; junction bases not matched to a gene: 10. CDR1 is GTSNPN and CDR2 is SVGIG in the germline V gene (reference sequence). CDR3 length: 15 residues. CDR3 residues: CAWSDRATLQETQYF. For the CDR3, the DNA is TGTGCCTGGTCAGACAGGGCTACTCTCCAAGAGACCCAGTACTTC.

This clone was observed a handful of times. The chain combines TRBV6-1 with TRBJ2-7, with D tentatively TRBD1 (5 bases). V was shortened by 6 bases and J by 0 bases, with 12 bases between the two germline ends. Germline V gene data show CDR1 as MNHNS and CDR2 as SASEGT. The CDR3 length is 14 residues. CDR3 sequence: CASRPPDNSYEQYF. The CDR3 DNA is TGTGCCAGCAGGCCTCCGGACAACTCCTACGAGCAGTACTTC.

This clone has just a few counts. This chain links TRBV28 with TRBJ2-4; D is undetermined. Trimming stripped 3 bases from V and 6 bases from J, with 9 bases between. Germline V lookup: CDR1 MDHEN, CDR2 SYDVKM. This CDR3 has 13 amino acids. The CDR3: CASSFERGNIQYF. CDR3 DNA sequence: TGTGCCAGCAGTTTTGAGCGCGGAAACATTCAGTACTTC. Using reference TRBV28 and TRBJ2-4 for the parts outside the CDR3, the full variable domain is DVKVTQSSRYLVKRTGEKVFLECVQDMDHENMFWYRQDPGLGLRLIYFSYDVKMKEKGDIPEGYSVSREKKERFSLILESASTNQTSMYLCASSFERGNIQYFGAGTRLSVL.

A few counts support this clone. This CDR3 reads CAISRSGTADTQYF. CDR3 bases: TGTGCCATCAGTCGAAGCGGGACAGCAGATACGCAGTATTTT. The V call is TRBV10-3, the J call TRBJ2-3; D tentatively reads TRBD1 or TRBD2 (7 bases each). The CDR3 spans 14 residues. V lost 5 bases and J lost 4, with 13 bases in between. Germline V CDR1 and CDR2: ENHRY, SYGVKD.

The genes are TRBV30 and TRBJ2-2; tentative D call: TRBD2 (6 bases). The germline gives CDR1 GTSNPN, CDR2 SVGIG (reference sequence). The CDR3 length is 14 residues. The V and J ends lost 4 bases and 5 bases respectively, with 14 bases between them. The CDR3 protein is CAWIGGSGTGELFF. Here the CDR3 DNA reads TGTGCCTGGATAGGAGGGAGTGGAACCGGGGAGCTGTTTTTT.

The CDR3 loop reads CASSLGDRPTGELFF. In DNA form, the CDR3 reads TGCGCCAGCAGCTTGGGGGACAGGCCCACCGGGGAGCTGTTTTTT. The genes are TRBV5-1 and TRBJ2-2; TRBD1 aligns across 8 bases. The length of the CDR3 is 15 residues. With V trimmed by 0 bases and J by 4 bases, 2 bases remained unmatched. The V gene's germline CDR1 is SGHRS and CDR2 YFSETQ. The entire variable domain, with the rest obtained from reference TRBV5-1 and TRBJ2-2, is as follows: KAGVTQTPRYLIKTRGQQVTLSCSPISGHRSVSWYQQTPGQGLQFLFEYFSETQRNKGNFPGRFSGRQFSNSRSEMNVSTLELGDSALYLCASSLGDRPTGELFFGEGSRLTVL.

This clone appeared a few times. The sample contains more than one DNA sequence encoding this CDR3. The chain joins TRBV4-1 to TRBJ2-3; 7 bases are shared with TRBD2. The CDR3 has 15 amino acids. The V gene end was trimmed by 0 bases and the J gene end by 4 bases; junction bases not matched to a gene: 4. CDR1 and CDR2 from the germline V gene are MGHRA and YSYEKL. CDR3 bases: TGCGCCAGCAGCCAAGACGGACGGGAGGCAGATACGCAGTATTTT. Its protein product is CASSQDGREADTQYF.

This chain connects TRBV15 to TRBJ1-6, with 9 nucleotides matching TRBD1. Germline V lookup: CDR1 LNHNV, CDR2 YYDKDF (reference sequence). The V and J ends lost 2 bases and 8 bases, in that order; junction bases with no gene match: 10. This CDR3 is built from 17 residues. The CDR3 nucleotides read TGTGCCACCAGCAGATCTATGGGACAGGGAACTTATTCACCCCTCCACTTT. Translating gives CATSRSMGQGTYSPLHF.

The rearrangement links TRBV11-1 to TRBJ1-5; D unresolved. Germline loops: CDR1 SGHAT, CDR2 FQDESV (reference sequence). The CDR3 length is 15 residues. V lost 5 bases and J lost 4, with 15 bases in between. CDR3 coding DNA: TGTGCCAGCAGCCCGGGCTCGGGGATTAATCAGCCCCAGCATTTT. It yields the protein CASSPGSGINQPQHF.

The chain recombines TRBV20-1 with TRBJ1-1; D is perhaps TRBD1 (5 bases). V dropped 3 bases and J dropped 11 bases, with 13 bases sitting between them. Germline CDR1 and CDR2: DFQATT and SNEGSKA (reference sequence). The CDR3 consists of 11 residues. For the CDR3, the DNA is TGCAGTGCTAGTCCCGGGACGAAGGCTTTCTTT. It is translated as CSASPGTKAFF.

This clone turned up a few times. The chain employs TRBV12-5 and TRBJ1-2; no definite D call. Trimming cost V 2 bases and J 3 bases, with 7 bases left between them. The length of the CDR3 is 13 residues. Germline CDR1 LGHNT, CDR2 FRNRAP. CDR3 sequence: CASGLQTDYGYTF. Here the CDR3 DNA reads TGTGCTAGTGGTTTGCAAACTGACTATGGCTACACCTTC.

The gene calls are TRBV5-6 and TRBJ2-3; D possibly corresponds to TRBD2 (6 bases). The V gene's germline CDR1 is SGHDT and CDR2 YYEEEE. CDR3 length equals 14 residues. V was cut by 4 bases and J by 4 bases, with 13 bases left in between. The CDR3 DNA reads TGTGCCAGCAGCGCCGCGCGGGGCGCAGATACGCAGTATTTT. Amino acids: CASSAARGADTQYF.

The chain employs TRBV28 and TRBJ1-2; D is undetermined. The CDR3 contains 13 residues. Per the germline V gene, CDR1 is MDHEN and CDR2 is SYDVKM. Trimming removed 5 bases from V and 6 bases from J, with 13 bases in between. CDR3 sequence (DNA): TGTGCCAGCAGTCTCTGGGTGGGGAATGGCTACACCTTC. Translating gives CASSLWVGNGYTF.

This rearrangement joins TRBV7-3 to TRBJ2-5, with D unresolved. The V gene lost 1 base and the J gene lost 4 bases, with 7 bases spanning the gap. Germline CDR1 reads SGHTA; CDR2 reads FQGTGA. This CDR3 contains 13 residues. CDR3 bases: TGTGCCAGCAGCTTAAAGGCTGGAGAGACCCAGTACTTC. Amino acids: CASSLKAGETQYF.

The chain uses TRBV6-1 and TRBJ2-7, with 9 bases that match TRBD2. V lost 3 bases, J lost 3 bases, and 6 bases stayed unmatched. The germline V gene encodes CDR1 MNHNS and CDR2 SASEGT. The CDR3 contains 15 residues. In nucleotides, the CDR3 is TGTGCCAGCAGTGACGCGGGAGGGAGCTACTACGAGCAGTACTTC. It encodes CASSDAGGSYYEQYF.

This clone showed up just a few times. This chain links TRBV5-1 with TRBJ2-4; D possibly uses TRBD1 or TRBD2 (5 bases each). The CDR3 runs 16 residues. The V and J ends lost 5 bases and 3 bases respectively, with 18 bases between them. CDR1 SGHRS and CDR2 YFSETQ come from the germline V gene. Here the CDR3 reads CASSPSGVRGKNIQYF. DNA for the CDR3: TGCGCCAGCAGTCCGTCCGGGGTGAGGGGCAAAAACATTCAGTACTTC.

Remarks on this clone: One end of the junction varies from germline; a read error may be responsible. This CDR3 reads CASSPREAGGQETQYF. CDR3 nucleotides: TGTGCTAGCAGCCCTCGCGAGGCGGGAGGCCAAGAGACCCAGTACTTC. The V gene is TRBV7-7, the J gene TRBJ2-5, with 8 bases fitting TRBD2. The CDR3 length is 16 residues. Germline V gene data show CDR1 as SSHAT and CDR2 as FNYEAQ (reference sequence). The entire variable domain, with the rest obtained from reference TRBV7-7 and TRBJ2-5, is as follows: GAGVSQSPRYKVTKRGQDVTLRCDPISSHATLYWYQQALGQGPEFLTYFNYEAQPDKSGLPSDRFSAERPEGSISTLTIQRTEQRDSAMYRCASSPREAGGQETQYFGPGTRLLVL.

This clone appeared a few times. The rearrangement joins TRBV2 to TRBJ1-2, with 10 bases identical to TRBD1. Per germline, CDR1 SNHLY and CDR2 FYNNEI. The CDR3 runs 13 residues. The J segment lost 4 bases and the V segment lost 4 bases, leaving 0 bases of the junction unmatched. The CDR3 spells CASSGDRGYGYTF. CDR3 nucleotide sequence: TGTGCCAGCAGTGGGGACAGGGGCTATGGCTACACCTTC.

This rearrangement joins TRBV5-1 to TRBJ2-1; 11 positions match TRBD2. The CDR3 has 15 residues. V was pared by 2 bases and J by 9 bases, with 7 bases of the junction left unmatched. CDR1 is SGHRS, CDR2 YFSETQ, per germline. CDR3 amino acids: CASSFSGGAFGEQFF. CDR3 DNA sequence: TGCGCCAGCAGCTTTAGCGGGGGGGCCTTCGGTGAGCAGTTCTTC.

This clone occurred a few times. CDR3 in amino acids: CAWKLVNTGELFF. The CDR3 DNA is TGTGCCTGGAAACTAGTGAACACCGGGGAGCTGTTTTTT. J is TRBJ2-2 and V is TRBV30; a possible D gene is TRBD2 (5 bases). Germline CDR1 reads GTSNPN; CDR2 reads SVGIG (reference sequence). The CDR3 loop spans 13 amino acids. V gave up 4 bases and J gave up 1 base, with 7 bases separating them.

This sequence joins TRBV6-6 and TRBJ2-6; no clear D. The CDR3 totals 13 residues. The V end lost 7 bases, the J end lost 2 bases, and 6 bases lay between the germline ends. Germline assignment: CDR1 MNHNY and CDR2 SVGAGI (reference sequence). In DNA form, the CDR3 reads TGTGCCAGCAATTCGGCTGGGGCCAACGTCCTGACTTTC. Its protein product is CASNSAGANVLTF.

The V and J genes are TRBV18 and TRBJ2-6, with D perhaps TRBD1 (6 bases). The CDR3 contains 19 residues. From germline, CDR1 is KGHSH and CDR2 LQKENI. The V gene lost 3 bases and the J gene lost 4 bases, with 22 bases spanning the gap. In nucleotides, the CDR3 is TGTGCCAGCTCACCCTTTACGATGACAGGCCCCGTCGGGGCCAACGTCCTGACTTTC. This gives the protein CASSPFTMTGPVGANVLTF.